This T cell receptor (beta chain) was captured by sequencing in a study of T cell repertoires in cytomegalovirus infection. Across the study: Both a matching HLA type and CMV infection were indicated by public TCR beta signatures.

Comment on this clonotype: The antigen is unknown.

Study-level findings and limits: The study found HLA-C-restricted CMV-specific TCR beta clonotypes dominating the ex vivo response.

V was shortened by 6 bases and J by 9 bases, with 15 bases between the two germline ends. The length of the CDR3 is 11 residues. Germline V gene sequence: CDR1 DFQATT, CDR2 SNEGSKA (reference sequence). TCRdb reprocessed the reads with MiXCR, giving one entry per CDR3 protein. The sample has 700,000 to 900,000 distinct CDR3 sequences; 29% are singletons. The clonotype comes from a human donor in good health (CMV status not recorded). Some clones in this sample may be carry-over from other donors' samples. The input for sequencing was cultured CD8+ T cells from PBMCs, taken from culture after CMV antigen stimulation. The chain recombines TRBV20-1 with TRBJ2-7; D is perhaps TRBD1 or TRBD2 (7 bases each). CDR3 in amino acids: CSAREGAGQYV. The CDR3 DNA is TGCAGTGCCAGGGAGGGGGCAGGGCAGTACGTC.